These 21 T cell receptor beta chains were sequenced from one sample in a study of T cell responses to AZD1222 COVID-19 vaccine. Measured with immunoSEQ multiplex PCR; TCRdb has only the in-frame clones, and not every one. The repertoire holds roughly 180,000 clones, with approximately 94% as singletons. The sequencing used peripheral blood, collected on day 0 of AZD1222 vaccination. Receptor source: an adult in good health.

This sequence joins TRBV4-1 and TRBJ2-1, with 8 bases lining up with TRBD2. Germline CDR1 MGHRA, CDR2 YSYEKL. This CDR3 contains 15 residues. The J segment lost 6 bases and the V segment lost 1 base, leaving 5 bases of the junction unmatched. The chain's CDR3 is CASSQAGGLPNEQFF. The DNA for the CDR3 is TGCGCCAGCAGCCAAGCGGGAGGGCTTCCCAATGAGCAGTTCTTC.

This rearrangement joins TRBV13 to TRBJ1-1; D gene uncertain. Per the germline V gene, CDR1 is PRHDT and CDR2 is FYEKMQ (reference sequence). The CDR3 sequence is 14 residues long. V gave up 5 bases and J gave up 1 base, with 11 bases separating them. This chain's CDR3 is CASSLIGWNTEAFF. As DNA, the CDR3 is TGTGCCAGCAGCCTAATAGGTTGGAACACTGAAGCTTTCTTT.

This chain links TRBV2 with TRBJ1-5, with D maybe TRBD1 (5 bases). The CDR3 is 17 residues long. V was cut by 4 bases and J by 4 bases, with 20 bases left in between. Germline CDR1 SNHLY, CDR2 FYNNEI. CDR3 sequence reads: CASSVEVGEGTNQPQHF. CDR3 DNA: TGTGCCAGCAGTGTAGAAGTCGGTGAAGGGACTAATCAGCCCCAGCATTTT.

The chain is built from TRBV14 and TRBJ1-2; D perhaps matches TRBD1 (5 bases). Germline values: CDR1 SGHDN, CDR2 FVKESK. V was pared by 5 bases and J by 8 bases, with 15 bases between. The CDR3 consists of 13 residues. CDR3 bases: TGTGCCAGCAGCTCTCCGGCCCAGGGAGGCTACACCTTC. Translating it yields CASSSPAQGGYTF.

The chain carries TRBV12-3 or TRBV12-4 and TRBJ1-1; D gene ambiguous. V shed 3 bases and J shed 2 bases, with 7 bases lying between them. This CDR3 contains 13 residues. CDR3 coding DNA: TGTGCCAGCAGTTTTATCAGCAACACTGAAGCTTTCTTT. This translates into CASSFISNTEAFF.

There are a few counts of this clone. V gene TRBV2 combines with J gene TRBJ2-1; D is ambiguous. CDR1 and CDR2 from the germline V gene are SNHLY and FYNNEI. V lost 3 bases and J 11 bases, leaving 11 bases between the germline ends. The CDR3 consists of 12 residues. In DNA form, the CDR3 reads TGTGCCAGCAGTGACTCCCTAGGGAAGCAGTTCTTC. It codes for CASSDSLGKQFF.

The gene calls are TRBV6-1 and TRBJ1-1; weak D call: TRBD1 (5 bases). The CDR3 totals 16 residues. Germline V CDR1 and CDR2: MNHNS, SASEGT. V lost 2 bases and J 1 base, leaving 14 bases between the germline ends. This CDR3 reads CASSERGGVKNTEAFF. The CDR3 coding sequence is TGTGCCAGCAGTGAAAGGGGCGGCGTAAAGAACACTGAAGCTTTCTTT.

This chain joins TRBV5-5 and TRBJ2-7; TRBD1 agrees at 7 bases. Germline CDR1 reads SGHKS; CDR2 reads YYEKEE (reference sequence). There are 14 residues in the CDR3. With V trimmed by 3 bases and J by 5 bases, 8 bases remained unmatched. As DNA, the CDR3 is TGTGCCAGCAGCTACCGACAGGGTTTCGACGAGCAGTACTTC. As protein: CASSYRQGFDEQYF. Full variable domain (missing parts from reference TRBV5-5 and TRBJ2-7): DAGVTQSPTHLIKTRGQQVTLRCSPISGHKSVSWYQQVLGQGPQFIFQYYEKEERGRGNFPDRFSARQFPNYSSELNVNALLLGDSALYLCASSYRQGFDEQYFGPGTRLTVT.

This chain links TRBV12-5 with TRBJ1-2, with 7 bases identical to TRBD1. V lost 8 bases and J lost 4; bases outside the gene matches: 10. The CDR3 consists of 14 residues. CDR1 and CDR2 from the germline V gene are LGHNT and FRNRAP. The CDR3 loop is CASWRGDSAYGYTF. CDR3 bases: TGTGCTAGTTGGCGCGGGGACAGCGCCTATGGCTACACCTTC.

This clone was observed a few times. V gene TRBV30 combines with J gene TRBJ2-1; D gene ambiguous. Trimming left V 0 bases short and J 4 bases short, with 1 base between. Germline CDR1 is GTSNPN and CDR2 is SVGIG (reference sequence). CDR3 size: 11 residues. The CDR3 coding sequence is TGTGCCTGGAGTGTGTACAATGAGCAGTTCTTC. It codes for CAWSVYNEQFF.

The V call is TRBV4-1, the J call TRBJ1-1; no clear D gene. V lost 1 base and J 4 bases, leaving 13 bases between the germline ends. Germline V gives CDR1 MGHRA, CDR2 YSYEKL. The CDR3 consists of 15 residues. CDR3 loop: CASSQGPGVPTEAFF. CDR3 nucleotide sequence: TGCGCCAGCAGCCAAGGCCCCGGGGTCCCCACTGAAGCTTTCTTT.

The chain has TRBV28 and TRBJ1-3; 7 bases line up with TRBD1. Germline CDR1 and CDR2: MDHEN and SYDVKM. The CDR3 sequence is 15 residues long. V shed 6 bases, J shed 2 bases, and the junction held 7 bases outside the gene matches. CDR3 coding DNA: TGTGCCAGCAGGGCCGCAGGGGGGCCTGGAAACACCATATATTTT. Amino acids: CASRAAGGPGNTIYF.

The J gene is TRBJ1-2, the V gene TRBV5-4; a weak D match, TRBD1 (6 bases). Per the germline V gene, CDR1 is SGHNT and CDR2 is YYREEE (reference sequence). The CDR3 extends over 17 amino acids. Trimming pared 0 bases from V and 8 bases from J, leaving 23 bases between. CDR3 residues: CASSLESNRAILWGYTF. The CDR3 DNA reads as TGTGCCAGCAGCTTGGAGTCGAACAGGGCCATATTGTGGGGCTACACCTTC.

This rearrangement joins TRBV5-1 to TRBJ1-2; D might be TRBD1 (5 bases). The germline V and J ends were trimmed by 0 bases and 0 bases, with 15 bases remaining between them. The germline gives CDR1 SGHRS, CDR2 YFSETQ. CDR3 length equals 17 residues. CDR3 bases: TGCGCCAGCAGCTTGGGTCCTGGACACCTAGCTAACTATGGCTACACCTTC. Translating gives CASSLGPGHLANYGYTF. The complete variable domain, with remaining parts taken from reference TRBV5-1 and TRBJ1-2, reads KAGVTQTPRYLIKTRGQQVTLSCSPISGHRSVSWYQQTPGQGLQFLFEYFSETQRNKGNFPGRFSGRQFSNSRSEMNVSTLELGDSALYLCASSLGPGHLANYGYTFGSGTRLTVV.

The rearrangement joins TRBV7-6 to TRBJ1-2; D gene uncertain. Germline CDR1 SGHVS, CDR2 FNYEAQ. The V and J ends lost 9 bases and 4 bases respectively, with 12 bases between them. The length of the CDR3 is 12 residues. The CDR3 nucleotides are TGTGCCAGTAGTGAGGCGGGCTATGGCTACACCTTC. This gives the protein CASSEAGYGYTF.

The chain recombines TRBV20-1 with TRBJ1-1; D is undetermined. V lost 3 bases to trimming and J lost 7 bases, with 9 bases between them. The length of the CDR3 is 11 residues. CDR1 and CDR2 (germline): DFQATT, SNEGSKA (reference sequence). The CDR3 DNA follows: TGCAGTGCTAGGAGCGGGGTTGAAGCTTTCTTT. Its protein product is CSARSGVEAFF.

This chain uses TRBV4-2 with TRBJ1-3; D gene unclear. Germline values: CDR1 LGHNA, CDR2 YNFKEQ. The CDR3 loop spans 18 amino acids. V lost 0 bases and J lost 0, with 15 bases in between. The CDR3 spells CASSQETLSMGSGNTIYF. As DNA, the CDR3 is TGTGCCAGCAGCCAAGAAACCCTATCTATGGGCTCTGGAAACACCATATATTTT.

This chain links TRBV30 with TRBJ1-5, with a weak D call TRBD1 (5 bases). The germline V gene encodes CDR1 GTSNPN and CDR2 SVGIG (reference sequence). This CDR3 region has 13 residues. The V end lost 0 bases, the J end lost 7 bases, and 10 bases lay between the germline ends. Written as DNA, the CDR3 is TGTGCCTGGAGTGTAGCAGGGAGACAGCCCCAGCATTTT. Its translation: CAWSVAGRQPQHF.

The chain combines TRBV6-5 with TRBJ2-1, with D perhaps given as TRBD1 or TRBD2 (5 bases each). Germline V CDR1 and CDR2: MNHEY, SVGAGI. CDR3 size: 12 residues. The V gene lost 8 bases and the J gene lost 9 bases, with 14 bases spanning the gap. As DNA, the CDR3 is TGTGCCAGCGGGGGAAAGCGAAGTGAGCAGTTCTTC. Protein: CASGGKRSEQFF.

The J gene is TRBJ1-2, the V gene TRBV28; 7 bases are shared with TRBD1. The V segment lost 7 bases and the J segment 7 bases; nucleotides outside the gene matches: 9. Germline-derived CDR1 and CDR2 are MDHEN and SYDVKM. This CDR3 comprises 13 residues. CDR3 sequence reads: CASTTGASLGYTF. The DNA for the CDR3 is TGTGCCAGCACTACAGGGGCCTCACTTGGCTACACCTTC.

The J gene is TRBJ2-1, the V gene TRBV9; TRBD1 matches 10 bases. J gave up 6 bases and V 2 bases, and 8 bases lay outside the gene matches. The CDR3 length is 16 residues. The germline V gene encodes CDR1 SGDLS and CDR2 YYNGEE. The CDR3 DNA follows: TGTGCCAGCAGCGTGGCCCTAGGGACAGGGGCCAATGAGCAGTTCTTC. It encodes CASSVALGTGANEQFF.